The T cell receptor (beta chain) under discussion was sequenced for a study of T cell responses to AZD1222 COVID-19 vaccine. General observations from the study: It was only after the peak T cell response that any repertoires were sampled. Spike-specific TCR depth and breadth grew after two AZD1222 doses. Among the donors, most were white British and more were female, and clonal diversity was possibly underestimated.

This CDR3 contains 13 residues. The V end was cut by 0 bases, the J end by 0 bases, with 4 bases between. Germline CDR1 is SGHRS and CDR2 is YFSETQ. The repertoire was sequenced with immunoSEQ multiplex PCR; TCRdb's copy has only in-frame clones and lacks some. The sample lists tens of thousands of clones, roughly 87% occurring once. In regard to this clone: Antigen specificity is unknown.

Investigators merged groups given second doses at roughly 4 or roughly 12 weeks. The sequence derives from an adult who received the AZD1222 COVID-19 vaccine. The V and J genes are TRBV5-1 and TRBJ2-7; no clear D gene. Sequences were derived from peripheral blood, sampled 28 days after the second AZD1222 dose. The CDR3 reads CASSLGSSYEQYF. The CDR3, as DNA: TGCGCCAGCAGCTTGGGGAGCTCCTACGAGCAGTACTTC.